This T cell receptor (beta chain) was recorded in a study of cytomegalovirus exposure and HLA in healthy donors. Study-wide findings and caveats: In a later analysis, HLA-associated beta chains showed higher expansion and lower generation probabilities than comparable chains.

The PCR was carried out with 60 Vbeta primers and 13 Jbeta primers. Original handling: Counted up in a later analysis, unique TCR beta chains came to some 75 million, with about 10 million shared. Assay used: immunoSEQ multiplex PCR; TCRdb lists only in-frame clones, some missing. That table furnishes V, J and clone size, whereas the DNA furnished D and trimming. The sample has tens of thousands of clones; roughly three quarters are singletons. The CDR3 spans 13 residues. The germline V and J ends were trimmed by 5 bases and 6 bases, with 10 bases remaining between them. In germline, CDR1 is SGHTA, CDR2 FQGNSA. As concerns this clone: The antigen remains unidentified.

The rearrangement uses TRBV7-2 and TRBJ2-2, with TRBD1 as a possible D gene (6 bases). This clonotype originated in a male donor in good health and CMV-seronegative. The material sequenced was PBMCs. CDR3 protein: CASSHGQSGELFF. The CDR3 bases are TGTGCCAGCAGCCATGGACAGTCCGGGGAGCTGTTTTTT.